This T cell receptor (beta chain) was obtained from a study of T-cell reconstitution after alpha-beta-depleted transplantation in children. Findings and caveats of the study: Day-60 TCRbeta diversity that was high in some patients was derived from surviving recipient T cells and thymic progenitors. Most T-cell counts and diversity one year after the transplant came from T cells that were newly produced.

This clonotype was picked up a small number of times. The antigen is undetermined. Unique molecular identifiers tagged the TCRbeta library. TCRdb passed the PCR reads through MiXCR, listing each CDR3 protein once. The data contain 500,000 or so distinct CDR3 sequences, more than 9.5% of them singletons. Trimming took 5 bases from V and 0 from J, leaving 13 bases between them. The germline CDR1 and CDR2 sequences are LGHDT and YNNKEL (reference sequence). The CDR3 consists of 15 residues. The chain combines TRBV3-1 with TRBJ2-5; tentative D call: TRBD2 (6 bases). The sample here was PBMCs, mostly from graft donor cells, taken 180 days after TCRalphabeta/CD19-depleted stem cell transplant. The receptor was derived from a female patient aged 2 to 10 who had a stem cell transplant for aplastic anemia, so the T cells may come from the graft donor. The DNA for the CDR3 is TGTGCCAGCAGCTTTTCCGGGAGAAACCAAGAGACCCAGTACTTC. Translated: CASSFSGRNQETQYF.